This is a list of T cell receptor beta chains from one sample in a study of T cell repertoires in cytomegalovirus infection. TCRdb analysed the reads with MiXCR anew, one entry per CDR3 protein. Of 650,000 to 900,000 distinct CDR3 sequences listed, about 30% are singletons. No cognate antigen is known for these TCRs. Sequencing was performed on cultured CD8+ T cells from PBMCs, taken from culture after CMV antigen stimulation. All receptors come from a human donor in good health (CMV status not recorded). Some clones in this sample may be carry-over from other donors' samples. Both conserved end residues are trimmed from each CDR3.

J gene	V gene	CDR3 protein
TRBJ1-2	TRBV14	ASSQRKDSFFGYT
TRBJ2-3	TRBV7-4	ASSGEDRGPSDTQY
TRBJ2-5	TRBV7-9	ASSPFRGGLGETQY
TRBJ1-1	TRBV27	ASSSWGMNTEAF
TRBJ2-2	TRBV5-4	ASIGAGELF
TRBJ2-1	TRBV5-8	ASSFDPGGLNEQF
TRBJ1-5	TRBV27	ASSLLQGHQPQH
TRBJ2-5	TRBV7-9	ASSGQGAGLRETQY
TRBJ1-6	TRBV5-4	ASSLYWDSPLH
TRBJ2-6	TRBV12-5	ASAPGRDFGSGANVLT
TRBJ2-6	TRBV10-3	ATRVDSGANVLT
TRBJ2-1	TRBV19	ASTPGTDYNEQF
TRBJ2-1	TRBV24-1	ATSTQGLAGKNEQF
TRBJ2-5	TRBV4-3	ASSQDWDGGETQY
TRBJ2-5	TRBV7-9	ASSTNQETQY
TRBJ1-1	TRBV7-9	ASSADRERTEAF
TRBJ2-2	TRBV4-2	ASSQEARDYTGELF
TRBJ2-1	TRBV7-8	ASSPAGGEQF
TRBJ2-6	TRBV7-9	ASSPGQVISGANVLT
TRBJ1-5	TRBV7-6	ASSFGGVLNQPQH
TRBJ2-2	TRBV4-3	ASSPRTNGPGELF
TRBJ2-1	TRBV7-7	ASSFIGAGNEQF
TRBJ1-6	TRBV7-6	ASSHTGEHSPLH
TRBJ1-3	TRBV4-1	ASSLPSPYAGNTIY
TRBJ1-1	TRBV7-9	ATGTTEAF
TRBJ1-2	TRBV6-6	ASSSRDFAYGYT
TRBJ1-3	TRBV7-6	ASSFPKAASSGNTIY
TRBJ2-7	TRBV10-3	ATTPGQALNEQY
TRBJ2-3	TRBV27	ASSLMAGGLADTQY
TRBJ2-1	TRBV12-5	ASGGRGQPYNEQF
TRBJ1-2	TRBV6-6	ASRDSEGIGYGYT
TRBJ2-5	TRBV7-9	ASSLEQAQETQY
TRBJ2-2	TRBV24-1	ATRAGPGQGNTGELF
TRBJ2-7	TRBV14	ASSYTDRAEYEQY
TRBJ2-1	TRBV5-6	ASSFRSAGRLPYNEQF
TRBJ2-1	TRBV9	ASSVAGLEDNEQF
TRBJ2-5	TRBV7-2	ASSFRTVQETQY
TRBJ1-1	TRBV6-1	ASSEAWGGGTEAF
TRBJ1-2	TRBV19	ASSTWTVDYGYT
TRBJ2-3	TRBV6-5	ASSPQLGLEDTQY
TRBJ1-4	TRBV28	ARRRGVF
TRBJ1-6	TRBV7-9	ASRKGDYNSPLH
TRBJ2-1	TRBV2	ASPGQGARNEQF
TRBJ1-1	TRBV27	ASRWDRLNTEAF
TRBJ1-2	TRBV27	ASIGAGGYT